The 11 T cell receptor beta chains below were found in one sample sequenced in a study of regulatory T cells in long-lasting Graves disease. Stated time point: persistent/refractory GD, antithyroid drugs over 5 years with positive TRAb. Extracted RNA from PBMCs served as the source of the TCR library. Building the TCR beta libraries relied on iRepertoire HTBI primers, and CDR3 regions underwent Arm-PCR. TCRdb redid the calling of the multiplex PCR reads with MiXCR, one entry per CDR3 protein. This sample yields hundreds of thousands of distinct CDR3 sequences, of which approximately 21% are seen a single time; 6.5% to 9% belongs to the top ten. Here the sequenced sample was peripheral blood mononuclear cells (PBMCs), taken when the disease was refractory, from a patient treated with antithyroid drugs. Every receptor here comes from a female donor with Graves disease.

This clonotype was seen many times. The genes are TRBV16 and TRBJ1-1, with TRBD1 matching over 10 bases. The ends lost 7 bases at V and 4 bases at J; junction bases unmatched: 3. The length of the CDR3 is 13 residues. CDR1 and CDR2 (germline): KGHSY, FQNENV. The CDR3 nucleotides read TGTGCCAGCACTCGGACAGGGGGCACTGAAGCTTTCTTT. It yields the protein CASTRTGGTEAFF.

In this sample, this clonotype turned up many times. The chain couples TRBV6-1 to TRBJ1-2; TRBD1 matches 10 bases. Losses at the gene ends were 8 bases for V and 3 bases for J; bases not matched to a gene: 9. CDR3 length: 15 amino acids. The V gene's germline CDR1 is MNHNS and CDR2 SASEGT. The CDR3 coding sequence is TGTGCCAGCTCCACGACAGGGGGCGCGTACTATGGCTACACCTTC. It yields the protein CASSTTGGAYYGYTF.

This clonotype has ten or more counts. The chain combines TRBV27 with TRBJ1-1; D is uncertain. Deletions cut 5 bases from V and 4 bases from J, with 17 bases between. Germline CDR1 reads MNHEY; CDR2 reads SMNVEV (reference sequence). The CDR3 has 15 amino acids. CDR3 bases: TGTGCCAGCAGTCCCCTATTTAGGGAAGGCACTGAAGCTTTCTTT. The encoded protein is CASSPLFREGTEAFF.

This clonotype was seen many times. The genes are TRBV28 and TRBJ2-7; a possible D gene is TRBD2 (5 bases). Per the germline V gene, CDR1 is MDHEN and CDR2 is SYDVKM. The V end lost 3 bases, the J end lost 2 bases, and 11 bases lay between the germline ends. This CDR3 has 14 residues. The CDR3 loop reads CASSFAGVAYEQYF. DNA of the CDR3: TGTGCCAGCAGTTTCGCCGGGGTGGCCTACGAGCAGTACTTC.

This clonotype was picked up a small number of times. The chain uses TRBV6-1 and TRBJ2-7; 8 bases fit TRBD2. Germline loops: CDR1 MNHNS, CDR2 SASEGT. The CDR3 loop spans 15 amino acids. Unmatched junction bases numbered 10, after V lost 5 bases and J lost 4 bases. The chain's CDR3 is CASSPGRGTQYEQYF. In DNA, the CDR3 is TGTGCCAGCAGTCCCGGGAGGGGAACCCAATACGAGCAGTACTTC.

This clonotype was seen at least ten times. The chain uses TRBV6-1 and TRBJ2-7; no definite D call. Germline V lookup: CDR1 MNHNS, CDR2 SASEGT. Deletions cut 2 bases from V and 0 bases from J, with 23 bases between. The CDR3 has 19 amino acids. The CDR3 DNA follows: TGTGCCAGCAGTGAAAGGTCGGGTGGGCACATCCTCAACTCCTACGAGCAGTACTTC. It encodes CASSERSGGHILNSYEQYF.

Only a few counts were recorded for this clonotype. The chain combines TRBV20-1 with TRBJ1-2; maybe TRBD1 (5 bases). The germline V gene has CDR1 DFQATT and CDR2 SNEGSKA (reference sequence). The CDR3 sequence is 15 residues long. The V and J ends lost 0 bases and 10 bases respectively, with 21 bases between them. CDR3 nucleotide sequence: TGCAGTGCTAGAGATCGGGGCAGCGATTATGGTGACTACACCTTC. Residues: CSARDRGSDYGDYTF.

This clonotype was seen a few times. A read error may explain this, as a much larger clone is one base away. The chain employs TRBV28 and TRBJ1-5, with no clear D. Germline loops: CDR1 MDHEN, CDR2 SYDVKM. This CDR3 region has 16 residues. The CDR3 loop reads CASSLSLGMGNRPQHF. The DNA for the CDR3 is TGTGCCAGCAGTTTATCTCTGGGTATGGGCAATCGGCCCCAGCATTTT. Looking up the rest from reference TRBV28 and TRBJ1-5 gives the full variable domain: DVKVTQSSRYLVKRTGEKVFLECVQDMDHENMFWYRQDPGLGLRLIYFSYDVKMKEKGDIPEGYSVSREKKERFSLILESASTNQTSMYLCASSLSLGMGNRPQHFGDGTRLSIL.

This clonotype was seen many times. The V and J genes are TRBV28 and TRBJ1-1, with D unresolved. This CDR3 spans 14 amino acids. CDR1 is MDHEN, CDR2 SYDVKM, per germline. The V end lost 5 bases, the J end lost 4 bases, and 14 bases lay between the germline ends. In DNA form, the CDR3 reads TGTGCCAGCAGTAGCCCTGTAAGACCCACTGAAGCTTTCTTT. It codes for CASSSPVRPTEAFF.

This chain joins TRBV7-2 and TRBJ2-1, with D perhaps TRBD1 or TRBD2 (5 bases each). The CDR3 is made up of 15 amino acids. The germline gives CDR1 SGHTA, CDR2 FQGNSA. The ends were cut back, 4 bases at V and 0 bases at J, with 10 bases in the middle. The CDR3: CASSWTGPSYNEQFF. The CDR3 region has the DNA TGTGCCAGCAGCTGGACGGGACCCTCCTACAATGAGCAGTTCTTC.

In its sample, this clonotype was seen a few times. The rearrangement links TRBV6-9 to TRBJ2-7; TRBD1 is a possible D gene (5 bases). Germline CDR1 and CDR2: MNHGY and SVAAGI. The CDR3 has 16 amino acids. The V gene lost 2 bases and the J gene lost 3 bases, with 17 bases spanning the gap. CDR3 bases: TGTGCCAGCAGTTATCACCTCTCGACAGCCGGCTACGAGCAGTACTTC. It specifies CASSYHLSTAGYEQYF.